Below, 2 T cell receptor beta chains from the same sample are listed, as sequenced in a study of shared clonotypes between healthy human individuals. The repertoire was sequenced with immunoSEQ multiplex PCR; TCRdb's copy has only in-frame clones and lacks some. The sample records a few million clones, approximately 92% being singletons. Sequencing used naive CD4+ T cells sorted from blood. As for subset: CD45RA+ positively selected. Receptor source: a man aged 18 to 30 in good health.

This clone was picked up one time. The V gene is TRBV5-1, the J gene TRBJ1-1; 10 bases align to TRBD1. Germline CDR1 is SGHRS and CDR2 is YFSETQ. This CDR3 is built from 15 residues. Trimming cost V 0 bases and J 10 bases; bases outside gene matches: 9. CDR3 sequence: CASSLVGTGDPPAFF. As DNA, the CDR3 is TGCGCCAGCAGCTTGGTAGGGACAGGGGACCCCCCAGCTTTCTTT.

This chain joins TRBV10-2 and TRBJ2-7; D unresolved. This CDR3 has 13 amino acids. The V end was cut by 2 bases, the J end by 5 bases, with 10 bases between. The germline V gene encodes CDR1 WSHSY and CDR2 SAAADI. The DNA of the CDR3 is TGCGCCAGCAGTGAGCTGGCCGGCCACGAGCAGTACTTC. Translating gives CASSELAGHEQYF.